The 5 T cell receptor beta chains below come from one sample, sequenced in a study of Graves' ophthalmopathy and Graves' hyperthyroidism. The TCR beta CDR3 regions underwent amplification from RNA transcripts. Second-round multiplex PCR came after first-round RT-PCR with HTBI primers. Using its own MiXCR run on the multiplex PCR reads, TCRdb lists one record per CDR3 protein. The data contain about 380,000 distinct CDR3 sequences, less than 20% of them singletons. Sequencing input: peripheral blood. The receptors come from a woman under 30 with stable Graves' hyperthyroidism.

There are a few counts of this clonotype. At one end the junction does not follow the germline gene, possibly because of a read error. This chain links TRBV12-3 or TRBV12-4 with TRBJ2-7, with TRBD1 matching 8 bases. The CDR3 is made up of 14 amino acids. Written as DNA, the CDR3 is TGTGTCAGCAGTCTCTTCGGACAGGGCTACGAGCAGTACTTC. Translating it yields CVSSLFGQGYEQYF.

This clonotype came up many times. The chain links TRBV5-1 to TRBJ2-7; TRBD1 is a possible D gene (6 bases). The CDR3 length is 14 residues. V lost 5 bases and J lost 2, with 14 bases in between. Germline V gene data show CDR1 as SGHRS and CDR2 as YFSETQ. CDR3 nucleotide sequence: TGCGCCAGCAGTCCACCGGGACATCCCTACGAGCAGTACTTC. This translates into CASSPPGHPYEQYF.

The chain carries TRBV20-1 and TRBJ2-7; 8 bases fit TRBD2. The germline V gene encodes CDR1 DFQATT and CDR2 SNEGSKA (reference sequence). There are 15 residues in the CDR3. V was pared by 4 bases and J by 2 bases, with 10 bases of the junction left unmatched. For the CDR3, the DNA is TGCAGTGCTATCCGGGGGGGCACCCGCCCCTACGAGCAGTACTTC. It translates to CSAIRGGTRPYEQYF.

At least ten counts were recorded for this clonotype. The J gene is TRBJ2-7, the V gene TRBV12-3 or TRBV12-4; 11 bases are a match to TRBD2. CDR3 size: 16 residues. V shed 4 bases and J 5 bases; nucleotides not matched to a gene: 10. The CDR3 is CASSSLAGGARHEQYF. The CDR3 DNA follows: TGTGCCAGCAGTTCCCTAGCGGGGGGCGCGAGGCACGAGCAGTACTTC.

This clonotype was seen more than once but under ten times. This may come from a read error, since a much larger clone is one base off. The chain joins TRBV6-1 to TRBJ1-2; tentative D call: TRBD1 (6 bases). The CDR3 runs to 13 residues. Germline assignment: CDR1 MNHNS and CDR2 SASEGT. The CDR3 DNA follows: TGTGCCAGCGGTGAAGGGGGATACTATGGCTACACCTTC. Translation gives CASGEGGYYGYTF.